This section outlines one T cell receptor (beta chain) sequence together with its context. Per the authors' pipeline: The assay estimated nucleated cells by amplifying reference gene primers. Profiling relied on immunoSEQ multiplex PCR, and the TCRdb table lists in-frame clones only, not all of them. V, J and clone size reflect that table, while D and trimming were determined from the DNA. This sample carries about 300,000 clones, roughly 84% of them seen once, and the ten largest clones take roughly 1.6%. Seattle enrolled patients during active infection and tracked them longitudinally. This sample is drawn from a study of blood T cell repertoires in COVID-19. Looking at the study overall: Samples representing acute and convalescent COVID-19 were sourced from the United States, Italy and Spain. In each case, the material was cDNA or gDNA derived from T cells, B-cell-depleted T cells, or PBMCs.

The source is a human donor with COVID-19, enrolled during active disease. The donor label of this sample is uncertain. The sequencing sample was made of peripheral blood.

CDR3 in amino acids: CASSLGGRVNTGELFF. CDR3 DNA sequence: TGTGCCAGCAGCTTGGGGGGGAGGGTTAACACCGGGGAGCTGTTTTTT. The chain recombines TRBV5-4 with TRBJ2-2, with 7 bases aligning to TRBD2. V lost 0 bases and J lost 2; bases outside the gene matches: 4. Germline loops: CDR1 SGHNT, CDR2 YYREEE (reference sequence). This CDR3 comprises 16 residues.